One sample yielded the 15 T cell receptor beta chains listed below, sequenced in a study of Graves' ophthalmopathy and Graves' hyperthyroidism. Amplification of the TCR beta CDR3 regions used RNA transcripts (as template). First-round RT-PCR with HTBI primers preceded a second-round multiplex PCR. One entry per CDR3 protein results from TCRdb running MiXCR on the multiplex PCR reads. This table holds 300,000 to 500,000 distinct CDR3 sequences, 15% found once. Sequencing was done on a sample of peripheral blood. All receptors derive from a woman aged 18-29 years with stable Graves' hyperthyroidism.

This clonotype was detected once. The chain's CDR3 is CASSSRPSGANVLTF. CDR3 DNA sequence: TGTGCCAGCAGTTCCCGTCCGTCTGGGGCCAACGTCCTGACTTTC. The rearrangement uses TRBV12-3 or TRBV12-4 and TRBJ2-6; D is uncertain. The CDR3 is 15 residues long. The ends were cut back, 4 bases at V and 1 base at J, with 8 bases in the middle.

This clonotype has a count of ten or more. The chain carries TRBV6-1 and TRBJ1-2, with D perhaps TRBD1 (5 bases). Germline V CDR1 and CDR2: MNHNS, SASEGT. The CDR3 runs 15 residues. Trimming pared 4 bases from V and 0 bases from J, leaving 12 bases between. CDR3: CASSVAGASNYGYTF. The CDR3 DNA sequence: TGTGCCAGCAGTGTTGCCGGGGCCTCTAACTATGGCTACACCTTC.

This clonotype was found a few times. A much larger clone differs by one base, so this may be a read error. The V gene is TRBV2, the J gene TRBJ1-5; D perhaps matches TRBD1 (5 bases). The CDR3 length is 17 residues. Germline assignment: CDR1 SNHLY and CDR2 FYNNEI. The CDR3 bases are TGTGCCATCAGTGACCCAGGGATAGGAAGAGCCTATCAGCCCCAGCATTTT. Protein product: CAISDPGIGRAYQPQHF.

This clonotype was recorded at least ten times. An end of the junction does not agree with germline; a read error may underlie this. The chain joins TRBV7-9 to TRBJ2-5; weak D call: TRBD2 (5 bases). CDR1 and CDR2 from the germline V gene are SEHNR and FQNEAQ (reference sequence). The CDR3 extends over 11 amino acids. The CDR3 coding sequence is TGTGCCAGCGGACTCGTAGAGACCCGGTACTTC. It encodes CASGLVETRYF.

Many counts were recorded for this clonotype. V and J are TRBV6-4 and TRBJ1-1; 7 nucleotides match TRBD1. This CDR3 region has 17 residues. The V gene's germline CDR1 is MRHNA and CDR2 SNTAGT. V lost 6 bases and J lost 3; bases outside the gene matches: 16. Here the CDR3 DNA reads TGTGCCAGCAGCTTCCCCTACAGGGGTAAGAACCACACTGAAGCTTTCTTT. This encodes CASSFPYRGKNHTEAFF.

This clonotype was detected only a few times. The V call is TRBV19, the J call TRBJ1-3, with TRBD1 as a possible D gene (5 bases). This CDR3 has 18 residues. Trimming stripped 5 bases from V and 3 bases from J, with 23 bases between. CDR1 is LNHDA and CDR2 is SQIVND in the germline V gene (reference sequence). The CDR3 protein is CASSPPLGASGGGNTIYF. DNA of the CDR3: TGTGCCAGTAGTCCTCCCCTCGGTGCAAGCGGGGGTGGAAACACCATATATTTT.

This clonotype was observed many times. The chain carries TRBV5-1 and TRBJ2-5, with D unclear. The CDR3 is 14 amino acids. Trimming stripped 0 bases from V and 1 base from J, with 7 bases between. The germline gives CDR1 SGHRS, CDR2 YFSETQ. This CDR3 reads CASSLAPGQETQYF. The CDR3 nucleotides are TGCGCCAGCAGCTTGGCACCTGGCCAAGAGACCCAGTACTTC.

This clonotype was counted at least ten times. This chain uses TRBV7-9 with TRBJ2-5; possibly TRBD2 for D (5 bases). The V and J ends lost 6 bases and 5 bases respectively, with 13 bases between them. CDR1 and CDR2 (germline): SEHNR, FQNEAQ (reference sequence). The CDR3 runs 13 residues. The CDR3 reads CASRGSERETQYF. Written as DNA, the CDR3 is TGTGCCAGCAGGGGGAGTGAACGGGAGACCCAGTACTTC.

This clonotype was detected ten times or more. V is TRBV20-1 and J is TRBJ1-2; D is possibly TRBD1 (5 bases). The V gene lost 5 bases and the J gene lost 8 bases, with 18 bases spanning the gap. CDR3 length: 13 amino acids. Germline V gives CDR1 DFQATT, CDR2 SNEGSKA (reference sequence). CDR3 bases: TGCAGTGCTGCGGGGGAAGTGGCGTTCGGCTACACCTTC. It specifies CSAAGEVAFGYTF.

This clonotype was counted at least ten times. The V and J genes are TRBV12-5 and TRBJ1-1; D may be TRBD1 (5 bases). V lost 5 bases and J 2 bases, leaving 9 bases between the germline ends. Germline-derived CDR1 and CDR2 are LGHNT and FRNRAP. This CDR3 comprises 13 residues. CDR3 amino acids: CASGPDTNTEAFF. The CDR3 DNA reads TGTGCTAGTGGTCCGGACACCAACACTGAAGCTTTCTTT.

Ten or more counts support this clonotype. The chain is built from TRBV12-3 or TRBV12-4 and TRBJ1-6; D perhaps matches TRBD1 (6 bases). The length of the CDR3 is 16 residues. V dropped 7 bases and J dropped 7 bases, with 20 bases sitting between them. The CDR3 spells CASTPSRGGANSPLHF. The CDR3 bases are TGTGCCAGCACCCCGTCTCGAGGGGGGGCAAATTCACCCCTCCACTTT.

The chain carries TRBV27 and TRBJ1-5; D is possibly TRBD1 (5 bases). Germline CDR1 MNHEY, CDR2 SMNVEV (reference sequence). Trimming pared 5 bases from V and 2 bases from J, leaving 13 bases between. The CDR3 sequence is 15 residues long. In DNA form, the CDR3 reads TGTGCCAGCAGTCCCGCCTGGGGACGCAATCAGCCCCAGCATTTT. It specifies CASSPAWGRNQPQHF.

The chain is built from TRBV6-1 and TRBJ2-7; tentatively, D is TRBD1 or TRBD2 (7 bases each). Germline V gives CDR1 MNHNS, CDR2 SASEGT. The length of the CDR3 is 15 residues. Trimming removed 3 bases from V and 4 bases from J, with 16 bases in between. The CDR3 coding sequence is TGTGCCAGCAGTGAGGGGAGGGGGCTTCTTTACGAGCAGTACTTC. The encoded protein is CASSEGRGLLYEQYF.

This clonotype was counted ten times or more. The chain couples TRBV6-1 to TRBJ2-5; maybe TRBD1 (7 bases). The CDR3 extends over 12 amino acids. V shed 2 bases and J shed 9 bases, with 10 bases lying between them. Germline lookup yields CDR1 MNHNS and CDR2 SASEGT. This chain's CDR3 is CASSETGEAQYF. In DNA, the CDR3 is TGTGCCAGCAGTGAAACAGGGGAGGCCCAGTACTTC.

This clonotype was detected ten times or more. The rearrangement links TRBV12-3 or TRBV12-4 to TRBJ1-6; D possibly corresponds to TRBD1 (6 bases). Trimming took off 2 bases at V and 9 bases at J, with 14 bases between the two ends. The CDR3 is made up of 15 amino acids. The CDR3 spells CASSLSAGAGSPLHF. CDR3 DNA sequence: TGTGCCAGCAGTTTATCGGCGGGGGCCGGTTCACCCCTCCACTTT.